The rows below give T cell receptor beta chains drawn from one sample of a study of T cells in Graves' hyperthyroidism and ophthalmopathy. TCRdb passed the multiplex PCR reads through MiXCR, listing each CDR3 protein once. The sample contains approximately 370,000 distinct CDR3 sequences, approximately 18% of which appear only once. Sequenced: blood. The receptors derive from a woman in her thirties with Graves' hyperthyroidism that later progressed to Graves' ophthalmopathy. Both conserved end residues are part of each CDR3. D genes are given only for firm matches. The size entry is marked missing in some rows and otherwise reads once, few, many or a size class.

>TRBV27|TRBJ2-2|-|TRBD1
CASTLGQGASTGELFF
TGTGCCAGCACCCTGGGACAGGGGGCGAGTACCGGGGAGCTGTTTTTT
>TRBV19|TRBJ2-1|-|TRBD2
CASSIGAGGPFEQFF
TGTGCCAGTAGTATAGGGGCGGGAGGGCCATTTGAGCAGTTCTTC
>TRBV2|TRBJ2-3|many|TRBD1
CASSVDRADTQYF
TGTGCCAGCAGCGTGGACAGGGCAGATACGCAGTATTTT
>TRBV3-1|TRBJ2-7|few|-
CASSQGFLGGEQYF
TGTGCCAGCAGCCAAGGTTTTCTGGGCGGCGAGCAGTACTTC
>TRBV5-1|TRBJ1-1|many|TRBD1
CASSLPVGQGNTEAFF
TGCGCCAGCAGCTTGCCAGTGGGACAGGGGAACACTGAAGCTTTCTTT
>TRBV19|TRBJ2-1|-|-
CASSIVLGNEQFF
TGTGCCAGTAGTATAGTCTTGGGCAATGAGCAGTTCTTC
>TRBV27|TRBJ1-6|-|-
CASSLFVLNSPLHF
TGTGCCAGCAGTTTATTTGTCCTAAATTCACCCCTCCACTTT
>TRBV6-4|TRBJ2-1|few|TRBD2
CASSPNSVAGGPNEQFF
TGTGCCAGCAGTCCAAACTCTGTAGCGGGAGGGCCCAATGAGCAGTTCTTC
>TRBV12-5|TRBJ2-3|many|TRBD2
CASTTGTSAADTQYF
TGTGCTAGCACAACCGGGACTAGCGCCGCAGATACGCAGTATTTT
>TRBV29-1|TRBJ1-1|-|-
CSVEGDALVAEAFF
TGCAGCGTTGAGGGGGACGCACTAGTCGCTGAAGCTTTCTTT
>TRBV6-2/TRBV6-3|TRBJ1-4|-|-
CASGGRNNEKLFF
TGTGCCAGCGGGGGGCGGAATAATGAAAAACTGTTTTTT
>TRBV24-1|TRBJ1-4|-|-
CATSDSRDNNEKLFF
TGTGCCACCAGTGACTCCAGGGACAATAATGAAAAACTGTTTTTT
>TRBV28|TRBJ1-6|-|-
CASLHRDHSPLHF
TGTGCCAGCCTACACAGGGATCATTCACCCCTCCACTTT
>TRBV27|TRBJ2-1|many|TRBD2
CASSVGTSNYNEQFF
TGTGCCAGCAGTGTGGGGACTAGCAACTACAATGAGCAGTTCTTC
>TRBV19|TRBJ2-2|few|TRBD1
CASSIDISRETGPTGELFF
TGTGCCAGTAGTATAGATATATCCCGCGAGACAGGGCCCACCGGGGAGCTGTTTTTT
>TRBV28|TRBJ2-7|few|-
CASSLSGPTRKHEQYF
TGTGCCAGCAGCCTAAGTGGTCCCACCAGGAAGCACGAGCAGTACTTC
>TRBV29-1|TRBJ2-5|many|TRBD2
CSVHPISGRNQETQYF
TGCAGCGTTCATCCCATTAGCGGGAGGAACCAAGAGACCCAGTACTTC
>TRBV18|TRBJ2-7|many|-
CASSPYVAAKTYEQYF
TGTGCCAGCTCACCATACGTGGCAGCCAAGACCTACGAGCAGTACTTC
>TRBV12-3/TRBV12-4|TRBJ1-5|-|-
CASTSGEQPQHF
TGTGCCAGCACCTCGGGAGAGCAGCCCCAGCATTTT
>TRBV4-1|TRBJ1-4|-|-
CASSPLTVEKLFF
TGCGCCAGCAGCCCCCTAACAGTTGAAAAACTGTTTTTT
>TRBV27|TRBJ1-2|few|TRBD1
CASSFSGGNGYTF
TGTGCCAGCAGTTTTTCAGGGGGAAATGGCTACACCTTC
>TRBV12-3/TRBV12-4|TRBJ1-3|many|-
CASSLGLANTIYF
TGTGCCAGCAGTTTAGGACTGGCAAACACCATATATTTT
>TRBV28|TRBJ2-7|-|-
CASSTRPGLYF
TGTGCCAGCAGTACACGACCAGGGCTGTACTTC
>TRBV20-1|TRBJ2-1|many|TRBD2
CSARDIAGGQTYNEQFF
TGCAGTGCTAGAGATATAGCGGGGGGCCAGACCTACAATGAGCAGTTCTTC
>TRBV24-1|TRBJ1-5|many|-
CATSDLREDRYSNQPQHF
TGTGCCACCAGTGATCTTCGGGAAGACAGATATAGCAATCAGCCCCAGCATTTT
>TRBV28|TRBJ2-7|many|-
CASSLPSRSYEQYF
TGTGCCAGCAGTTTACCTTCCAGGTCGTACGAGCAGTACTTC
>TRBV20-1|TRBJ2-1|many|TRBD2
CSAGRAGSYNEQFF
TGCAGTGCCGGGAGGGCTGGCTCCTACAATGAGCAGTTCTTC
>TRBV27|TRBJ1-1|many|TRBD1
CASSSLGQATMNTEAFF
TGTGCCAGCAGTTCCCTCGGACAGGCCACAATGAACACTGAAGCTTTCTTT
>TRBV27|TRBJ2-1|many|TRBD1
CASIATGGNYEQFF
TGTGCCAGCATCGCAACAGGGGGGAACTATGAGCAGTTCTTC
>TRBV10-3|TRBJ2-5|many|TRBD1
CAISSGTEQETQYF
TGTGCCATCAGTTCCGGGACAGAGCAAGAGACCCAGTACTTC
>TRBV5-1|TRBJ2-7|-|TRBD2
CASSLVERGIYEQYF
TGCGCCAGCAGCTTGGTGGAGCGGGGGATCTACGAGCAGTACTTC
>TRBV28|TRBJ1-5|few|-
CASLSTSINQPQHF
TGTGCCAGCCTGTCGACTTCTATTAATCAGCCCCAGCATTTT
>TRBV7-9|TRBJ2-1|-|-
CASSYPPLGIYNEQFF
TGTGCCAGCAGCTATCCCCCGCTGGGGATTTACAATGAGCAGTTCTTC
>TRBV30|TRBJ2-1|many|-
CAWSVEEYNEQFF
TGTGCCTGGAGTGTAGAGGAGTACAATGAGCAGTTCTTC
>TRBV7-2|TRBJ2-7|many|-
CASSAYRDPSYEQYF
TGTGCCAGCAGCGCTTACAGGGACCCCTCCTACGAGCAGTACTTC
>TRBV7-9|TRBJ1-3|many|-
CASSLAPLGISAGNTIYF
TGTGCCAGCAGCTTAGCGCCCTTGGGGATTTCGGCGGGAAACACCATATATTTT
>TRBV4-1|TRBJ2-5|many|-
CASSQDPRMGRETQYF
TGCGCCAGCAGCCAAGACCCCCGGATGGGCAGGGAGACCCAGTACTTC
>TRBV12-3/TRBV12-4|TRBJ2-5|many|TRBD2
CASSFTSGGETQYF
TGTGCCAGCAGTTTTACTAGCGGGGGAGAGACCCAGTACTTC
>TRBV6-1|TRBJ1-1|many|-
CASSTSSGAEAFF
TGTGCCAGCAGCACCTCGTCGGGGGCTGAAGCTTTCTTT
>TRBV6-1|TRBJ1-2|many|-
CASSIPRGTVYGYTF
TGTGCCAGCAGTATCCCAAGAGGCACAGTCTATGGCTACACCTTC
>TRBV25-1|TRBJ2-1|many|TRBD2
CASRPLAGEEQFF
TGTGCCAGCCGTCCACTAGCGGGGGAAGAGCAGTTCTTC
>TRBV19|TRBJ1-5|few|-
CASSIRIIQPQHF
TGTGCCAGTAGTATCAGGATCATTCAGCCCCAGCATTTT
>TRBV6-1|TRBJ2-2|many|TRBD1
CASSEGLQGVGELFF
TGTGCCAGCAGTGAAGGTTTACAGGGGGTCGGGGAGCTGTTTTTT
>TRBV30|TRBJ2-7|many|-
CAWSSGRYEQYF
TGTGCCTGGAGTAGCGGCCGCTACGAGCAGTACTTC
>TRBV5-4|TRBJ2-3|-|TRBD1
CASSNRDRGRDTQYF
TGTGCCAGCAGTAACCGGGACAGGGGGCGAGATACGCAGTATTTT
>TRBV5-1|TRBJ1-2|few|-
CASSQGHSGGYGYTF
TGCGCCAGCAGCCAGGGACACTCAGGCGGCTATGGCTACACCTTC
>TRBV2|TRBJ2-5|-|-
CASKSTGVLETQYF
TGTGCCAGCAAGTCGACGGGAGTTCTAGAGACCCAGTACTTC
>TRBV19|TRBJ2-7|few|TRBD1
CASGDRVAEQYF
TGTGCCAGTGGAGACAGGGTGGCCGAGCAGTACTTC